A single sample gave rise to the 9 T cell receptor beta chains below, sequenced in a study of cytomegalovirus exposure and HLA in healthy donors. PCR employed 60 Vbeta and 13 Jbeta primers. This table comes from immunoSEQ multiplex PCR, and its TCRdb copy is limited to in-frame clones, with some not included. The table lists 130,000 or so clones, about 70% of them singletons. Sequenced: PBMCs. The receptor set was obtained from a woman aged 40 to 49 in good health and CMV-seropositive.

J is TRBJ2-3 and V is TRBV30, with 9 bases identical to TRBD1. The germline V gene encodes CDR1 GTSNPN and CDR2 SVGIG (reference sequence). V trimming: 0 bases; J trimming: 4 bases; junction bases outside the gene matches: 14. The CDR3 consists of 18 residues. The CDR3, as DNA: TGTGCCTGGAGTGTCCGGTTCCAGACAGGGGGACGGGCAGATACGCAGTATTTT. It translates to CAWSVRFQTGGRADTQYF. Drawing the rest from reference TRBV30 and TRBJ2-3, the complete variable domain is SQTIHQWPATLVQPVGSPLSLECTVEGTSNPNLYWYRQAAGRGLQLLFYSVGIGQISSEVPQNLSASRPQDRQFILSSKKLLLSDSGFYLCAWSVRFQTGGRADTQYFGPGTRLTVL.

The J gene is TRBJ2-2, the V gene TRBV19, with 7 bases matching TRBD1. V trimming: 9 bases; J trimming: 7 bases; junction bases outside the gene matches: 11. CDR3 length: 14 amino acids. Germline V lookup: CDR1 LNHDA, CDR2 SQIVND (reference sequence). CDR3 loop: CASPPGRGCGELFF. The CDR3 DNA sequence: TGTGCCAGCCCACCAGGCAGGGGGTGCGGGGAGCTGTTTTTT.

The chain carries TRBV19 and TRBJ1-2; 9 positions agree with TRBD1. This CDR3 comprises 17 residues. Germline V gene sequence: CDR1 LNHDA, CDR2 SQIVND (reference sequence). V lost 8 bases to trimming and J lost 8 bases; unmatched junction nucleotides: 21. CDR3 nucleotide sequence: TGTGCCAGTCTTCCTGATCCCCTGGGACAGGGCAGGCGAGGCTACACCTTC. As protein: CASLPDPLGQGRRGYTF.

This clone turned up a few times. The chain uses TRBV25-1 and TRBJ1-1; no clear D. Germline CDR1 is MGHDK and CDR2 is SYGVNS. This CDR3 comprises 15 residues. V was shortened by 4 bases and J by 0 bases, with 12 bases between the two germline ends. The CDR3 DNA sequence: TGTGCCAGCAGTGCCAAACTTGAAATGAACACTGAAGCTTTCTTT. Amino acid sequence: CASSAKLEMNTEAFF. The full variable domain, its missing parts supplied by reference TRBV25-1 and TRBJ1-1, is EADIYQTPRYLVIGTGKKITLECSQTMGHDKMYWYQQDPGMELHLIHYSYGVNSTEKGDLSSESTVSRIRTEHFPLTLESARPSHTSQYLCASSAKLEMNTEAFFGQGTRLTVV.

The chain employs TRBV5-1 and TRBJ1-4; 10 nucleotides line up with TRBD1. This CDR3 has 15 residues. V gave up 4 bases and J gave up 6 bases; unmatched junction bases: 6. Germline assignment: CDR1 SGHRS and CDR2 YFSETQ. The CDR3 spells CASSPTGGFYEKLFF. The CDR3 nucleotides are TGCGCCAGCAGCCCGACAGGGGGCTTTTATGAAAAACTGTTTTTT.

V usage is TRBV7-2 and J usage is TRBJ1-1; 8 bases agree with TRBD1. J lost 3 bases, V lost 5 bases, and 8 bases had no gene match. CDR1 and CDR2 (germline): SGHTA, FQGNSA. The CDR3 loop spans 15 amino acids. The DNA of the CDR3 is TGTGCCAGCAGCACCCAGGGGGCGAGGGACACTGAAGCTTTCTTT. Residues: CASSTQGARDTEAFF.

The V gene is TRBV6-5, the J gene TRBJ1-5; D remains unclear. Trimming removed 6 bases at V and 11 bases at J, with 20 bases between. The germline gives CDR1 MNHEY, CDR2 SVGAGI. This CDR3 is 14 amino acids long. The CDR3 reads CASSLAERGFTQHF. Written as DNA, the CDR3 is TGTGCCAGCAGCCTAGCAGAGCGGGGTTTTACCCAGCATTTT.

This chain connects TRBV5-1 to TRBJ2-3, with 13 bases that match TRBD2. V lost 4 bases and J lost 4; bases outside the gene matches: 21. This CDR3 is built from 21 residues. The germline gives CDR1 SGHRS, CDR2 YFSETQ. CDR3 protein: CASSRRLGGLAGTGRSDTQYF. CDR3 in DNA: TGCGCCAGCAGCCGACGGCTCGGGGGACTAGCGGGGACCGGGAGGTCAGATACGCAGTATTTT.

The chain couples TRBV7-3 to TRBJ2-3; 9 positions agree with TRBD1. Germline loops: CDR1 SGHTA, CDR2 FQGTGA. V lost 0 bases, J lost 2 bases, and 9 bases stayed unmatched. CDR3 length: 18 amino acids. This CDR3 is CASSLTALGTGNTDTQYF. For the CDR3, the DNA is TGTGCCAGCAGCTTAACGGCGCTCGGGACAGGGAACACAGATACGCAGTATTTT. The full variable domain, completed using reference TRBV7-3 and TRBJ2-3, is GAGVSQTPSNKVTEKGKYVELRCDPISGHTALYWYRQSLGQGPEFLIYFQGTGAADDSGLPNDRFFAVRPEGSVSTLKIQRTERGDSAVYLCASSLTALGTGNTDTQYFGPGTRLTVL.